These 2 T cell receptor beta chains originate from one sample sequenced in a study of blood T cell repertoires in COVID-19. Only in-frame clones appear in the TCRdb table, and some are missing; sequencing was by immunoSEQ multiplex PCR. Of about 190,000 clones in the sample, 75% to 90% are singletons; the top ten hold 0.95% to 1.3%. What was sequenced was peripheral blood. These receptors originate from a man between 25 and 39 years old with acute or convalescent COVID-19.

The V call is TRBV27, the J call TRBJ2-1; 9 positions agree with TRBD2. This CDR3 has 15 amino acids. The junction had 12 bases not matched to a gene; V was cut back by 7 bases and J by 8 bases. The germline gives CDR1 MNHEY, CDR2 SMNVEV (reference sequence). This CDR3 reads CASKRKGGGRDEQFF. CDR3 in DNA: TGTGCCAGCAAACGGAAAGGGGGCGGGAGGGATGAGCAGTTCTTC.

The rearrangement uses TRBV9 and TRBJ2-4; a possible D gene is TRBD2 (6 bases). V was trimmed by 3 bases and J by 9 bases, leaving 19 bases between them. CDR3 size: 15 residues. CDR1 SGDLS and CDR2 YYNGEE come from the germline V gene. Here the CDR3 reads CASSDAGTPVSIQYF. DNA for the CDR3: TGTGCCAGCAGCGACGCCGGGACTCCTGTCAGCATTCAGTACTTC.